These T cell receptor beta chains were read from a single sample in a study of OX40 agonist ivuxolimab in advanced cancers. Measured with immunoSEQ multiplex PCR; TCRdb has only the in-frame clones, and not every one. The sample records approximately 44,000 clones, 80% being singletons. Material: CD4+ or CD8+ T cells sorted from blood, obtained in a trial of the OX40 agonist ivuxolimab. These receptor sequences come from an adult with an advanced solid tumor such as melanoma, head and neck, liver or kidney cancer. CDR3s leave out the opening cysteine and the closing phenylalanine or tryptophan.

9	TRBV14	ASSRWETQY
14	TRBV10-3	AISRASGANTGELF
13	TRBV18	ASSPIGTGAYEQY
12	TRBV19	ASSIGGMNTEAF
12	TRBV5-8	ASSLAGQGETQY
13	TRBV28	ASSPGQFLSYEQY
14	TRBV11-2	ASSLGFGTGGNTIY
14	TRBV4-3	ASSQEATGELGELF
12	TRBV5-8	ASSRGSANYGYT
12	TRBV18	ASAQEGSNTEAF
10	TRBV18	ASSERVDTQY
13	TRBV5-1	ASSSAGQSTDTQY
13	TRBV7-9	ANSARDKNTGELF
14	TRBV10-3	AISSRGQGSQETQY
11	TRBV30	ALDVRKNTEAF
11	TRBV2	ASKAGGSPGYT
18	TRBV9	ASSLGDGTSGLSSYNEQF
12	TRBV6-4	ASSPPHDTGELF
15	TRBV5-1	ASSLVPSGPSSYEQY
18	TRBV7-8	ASSLGEGSVAGPRQREQY
14	TRBV11-2	ASSRSGTSSYNEQF
10	TRBV18	ASSGQGNEQF
12	TRBV5-1	ASSSTVNTGELF
13	TRBV15	ATKPVQGANYGYT
12	TRBV9	ASSISGYQETQY
12	TRBV18	ASSPTGSNTEAF
10	TRBV11-3	ASSLDRTEQF
12	TRBV5-8	ASSLDRVDTEAF
13	TRBV30	AWVGQGARMNGYT
10	TRBV14	ASSQGNSPLH
13	TRBV10-1	ASSEGLASTDTQY
11	TRBV10-2	ASCSNRDQPQH
12	TRBV4-3	ASSQDLSVGEQF
11	TRBV7-2	ASSWPGANVLT
9	TRBV20-1	SASLREAQY
13	TRBV2	ASSEGSLGANVLT
14	TRBV5-4	ASSATSGRYADTQY
9	TRBV2	ASQEGLEQF
14	TRBV28	ASSLEVGQGVGGYT
7	TRBV5-1	AGPGDYT
14	TRBV4-3	ASSQDLRGSSDGYT
9	TRBV29-1	SVDWGYGYT
12	TRBV6-6	AGQDSGSTDTQY
15	TRBV27	ASSFRDRFLGNTEAF
12	TRBV27	ASSFGAGANVLT
9	TRBV6-5	ASFQYTEAF
15	TRBV4-1	ASSQVHPRQGGEKLF
13	TRBV7-2	ASSLVGKGTDTQY
13	TRBV4-3	ASGWGSDPYNEQF
12	TRBV10-3	ATRDQRDADTQY
13	TRBV6-5	ASSTTSGRGKTQY
13	TRBV12-1	ASSLRQGAAQPQH
11	TRBV6-5	ASAHPGGNEQF
11	TRBV28	ASQGVSNEKLF
10	TRBV6-6	ASSRVGAEAF
14	TRBV27	ASSLRTGISSYEQY
14	TRBV5-1	ASSLSGTSGSNEQF
9	TRBV27	ASDREIEKY
10	TRBV27	ASSKGSETQY
13	TRBV11-3	ASSLDQGRTGELF